Only one count was recorded for the clone carrying this TCR beta chain. The CDR3 totals 14 residues. V lost 2 bases and J lost 4, with 12 bases in between. Germline V gene lookup returns CDR1 LNHDA and CDR2 SQIVND (reference sequence). Source study methods: Cell counts per sample came from amplifying reference gene primers. The repertoire was sequenced with immunoSEQ multiplex PCR; TCRdb's copy has only in-frame clones and lacks some. That table furnishes V, J and clone size, whereas the DNA furnished D and trimming. Of under 200,000 clones in the sample, roughly 91% were seen once. These data belong to a study of blood T cell repertoires in COVID-19. The wider study: Samples of COVID-19 (acute and convalescent) were obtained from the United States, Italy and Spain. The cDNA or gDNA used as material had been derived from T cells, B-cell-depleted T cells, or PBMCs.

This TCR was sampled from a man aged 35 to 55 with active or convalescent COVID-19. Sequenced sample: peripheral blood. The chain combines TRBV19 with TRBJ2-7, with a tentative D call TRBD1 (5 bases). The chain's CDR3 is CASSIQGPYYEQYF. DNA for the CDR3: TGTGCCAGTAGTATACAGGGCCCATATTACGAGCAGTACTTC.